The 12 T cell receptor beta chains in this list originate from one sample, sequenced in a study of CD8+ T cells in alopecia areata. It was cDNA, reverse transcribed from extracted RNA, that served as the sequencing template. The table came from immunoSEQ multiplex PCR; TCRdb's copy has only in-frame clones and leaves some out. The specimen has about 270,000 clones, none found just once. Cells pooled from cutaneous lymph nodes were sorted on CD4, CD8alpha, NKG2D, NKG2ACE and other markers. The sequenced sample consisted of CD4+ T cells sorted from a lymph node. The receptors derive from a C3H/HeJ mouse with alopecia areata. For this strain, the MHC haplotype corresponds to H2-k.

This clone has ten or more counts. The genes are named according to mouse. CDR3 DNA, as far as it was read: TGTGCTAGCAGCCAGACAGGGTCCTAT. Translated: CASSQTGSY. The whole CDR3 protein is CASSQTGSYEQYF. The V gene is TRBV17, the J gene TRBJ2-7; 7 nucleotides align to TRBD1. The read terminates 4 residues ahead of where the CDR3 ends, so the germline J gene completes it. Losses at the gene ends were 6 bases for V and 1 base for J; bases not matched to a gene: 3. The CDR3 is 13 residues long. Germline V gene data show CDR1 as MNHDT and CDR2 as YYDKIL.

This clone was seen more than once but under ten times. Mouse gene names apply. CDR3 in amino acids: CASRRGQGYAEQFF. Partial CDR3 DNA: TGTGCTAGCAGAAGGGGACAGGGCTATGCT. V usage is TRBV17 and J usage is TRBJ2-1; 9 bases agree with TRBD1. The CDR3 extends 4 residues past the end of the read, so its final part is completed from the germline J gene. The CDR3 contains 14 residues. The V segment lost 6 bases and the J segment 3 bases; nucleotides outside the gene matches: 3. Germline V CDR1 and CDR2: MNHDT, YYDKIL.

This clone came up a few times. Each gene name is a mouse one. With the read ending 4 residues before the CDR3 end, the germline J gene is used to fill in that end. This chain uses TRBV1 with TRBJ2-5; D is possibly TRBD1 (6 bases). The germline CDR1 and CDR2 sequences are NSQYPW and LRSPGD (reference sequence). The CDR3 has 14 amino acids. CDR3 DNA, as far as it was read: TGCACCTGCAGTGCAGAAGGCAGGGGAGAC. Translation gives CTCSAEGRGD. The whole CDR3 sequence is CTCSAEGRGDTQYF.

This clone was detected only a few times. The gene symbols are mouse symbols. The DNA ends 4 residues before the CDR3 does, and the rest of the CDR3 is filled in from the germline J gene. V is TRBV1 and J is TRBJ1-1, with 10 nucleotides matching TRBD1. Unmatched junction bases numbered 4, after V lost 6 bases and J lost 0 bases. Germline assignment: CDR1 NSQYPW and CDR2 LRSPGD (reference sequence). The CDR3 loop spans 15 amino acids. The CDR3 bases that were read are TGCACCTGCAGGGGGGACAGGGGAACAAACACA. Translated: CTCRGDRGTNT. The whole CDR3 protein reads CTCRGDRGTNTEVFF.

To note about this clone: The gene symbols are mouse symbols. The read ends 4 residues before the CDR3 terminus; that terminus is restored from the germline J gene. Within the sample, other DNA sequences also encode this same CDR3. The chain is built from TRBV19 and TRBJ1-1, with D maybe TRBD1 (6 bases). CDR1 is FNHDT, CDR2 SITEND, per germline (reference sequence). The CDR3 spans 12 residues. CDR3 DNA, as far as it was read: TGTGCCAGCAGTATAAGGGGGAGA. It yields the protein CASSIRGR. The CDR3 as a whole reads CASSIRGREVFF.

There are many counts of this clone. Mouse names are used for the genes. The read terminates 3 residues ahead of where the CDR3 ends, so the germline J gene completes it. Other DNA sequences from this sample encode an identical CDR3 as well. V gene TRBV13-1 combines with J gene TRBJ1-6; 8 nucleotides match TRBD1. TRBJ1-6 is treated as an ORF (open reading frame) with a function not yet certain. Trimming removed 0 bases from V and 2 bases from J; junction bases left unmatched: 1. The CDR3 length is 16 residues. The germline V gene has CDR1 NSHNY and CDR2 SYGAGN. The CDR3 sequence: CASSDAQGAYNSPLYF. CDR3 DNA, as far as it was read: TGTGCCAGCAGTGATGCACAGGGGGCCTATAATTCGCCC.

Only a few counts were recorded for this clone. The germline and genes are mouse ones. CDR3 bases read: TGTGCCTGGAGGACAGGGGCCTATGCT. Protein: CAWRTGAYA. In full, the CDR3 reads CAWRTGAYAEQFF. V gene TRBV31 combines with J gene TRBJ2-1, with 8 positions matching TRBD1. The CDR3 extends 4 residues past the end of the read, so its final part is completed from the germline J gene. Germline CDR1 reads GKSSPN; CDR2 reads SITVG. V was clipped by 3 bases and J by 3 bases; unmatched bases: 1. The CDR3 length is 13 residues.

A note on this clone: Gene labels here are mouse ones. From the germline J gene comes the end of the CDR3, since the read stops 4 residues before it. The chain carries TRBV19 and TRBJ1-1; 11 bases line up with TRBD1. This CDR3 is 15 amino acids long. V was clipped by 3 bases and J by 0 bases; unmatched bases: 1. The germline CDR1 and CDR2 sequences are FNHDT and SITEND (reference sequence). CDR3 DNA (partial): TGTGCCAGCAGTAGGGGACAGGGGGCAAACACA. It encodes CASSRGQGANT. The entire CDR3 protein reads CASSRGQGANTEVFF.

The table lists this clone with a few counts. Gene names and germline match the mouse. Read sequence stops 4 residues before the CDR3 end, and the germline J gene provides the missing end. The rearrangement uses TRBV13-2 and TRBJ1-1; maybe TRBD1 (6 bases). With 3 bases removed from V and 1 base from J, the gap between germline ends came to 7 bases. Germline lookup yields CDR1 NNHNN and CDR2 SYGAGS (reference sequence). This CDR3 region has 13 residues. CDR3 DNA (partial): TGTGCCAGCGGTGCCAGGGGGAACACA. As protein: CASGARGNT. The CDR3 in full is CASGARGNTEVFF.

For this clone: Germline and genes here are mouse. This sample also contains other DNA sequences that code for the same CDR3. Incomplete CDR3 DNA: TGTGCCAGCAGCCAAGAAGGGTCAAACACCGGG. Residues: CASSQEGSNTG. The entire CDR3 sequence reads CASSQEGSNTGQLYF. The chain employs TRBV5 and TRBJ2-2; D not resolved. The DNA ends 4 residues before the CDR3 does, and the rest of the CDR3 is filled in from the germline J gene. Germline CDR1 reads LGHNA; CDR2 reads YNLKQL (reference sequence). V was cut by 0 bases and J by 0 bases, with 5 bases left in between. This CDR3 has 15 residues.

This clone was detected a few times. Mouse names are used for the genes. The read terminates 4 residues ahead of where the CDR3 ends, so the germline J gene completes it. V usage is TRBV1 and J usage is TRBJ1-1; 9 bases are shared with TRBD1. V gave up 1 base and J gave up 3 bases; unmatched junction bases: 6. Germline values: CDR1 NSQYPW, CDR2 LRSPGD (reference sequence). CDR3 length: 16 amino acids. CDR3 protein: CTCSAVRDRVDTEVFF. The DNA read from the CDR3 is TGCACCTGCAGTGCAGTCCGGGACAGGGTGGACACA. Together with reference TRBV1 and TRBJ1-1, the CDR3 gives the full variable domain: VTLLEQNPRWRLVPRGQAVNLRCILKNSQYPWMSWYQQDLQKQLQWLFTLRSPGDKEVKSLPGADYLATRVTDTELRLQVANMSQGRTLYCTCSAVRDRVDTEVFFGKGTRLTVV.

A note on this clone: The gene symbols are mouse symbols. Read coverage stops 4 residues before the CDR3 terminus; the germline J gene supplies the remainder. The chain uses TRBV1 and TRBJ2-4; 8 bases are shared with TRBD2. The trim removed 3 bases at V and 0 bases at J, leaving 2 bases unmatched. Germline CDR1 reads NSQYPW; CDR2 reads LRSPGD (reference sequence). The CDR3 covers 15 residues. CDR3 in amino acids: CTCSAPGGSQNTLYF. The covered CDR3 bases are TGCACCTGCAGTGCCCCTGGGGGGAGTCAAAAC.